The source of this TCR beta chain is a study of cytomegalovirus exposure and HLA in healthy donors. Study-level background: An earlier analysis found 120 million or so unique TCR beta sequences from about 190 million T cells.

Germline V CDR1 and CDR2: SNHLY, FYNNEI. V was clipped by 7 bases and J by 7 bases; unmatched bases: 9. The CDR3 loop spans 15 amino acids. Whole-study results and caveats: A later analysis revealed that TCR association rates differed between HLA loci, peaking at DRB1 and bottoming out at HLA-C.

Details on this clone: Antigen specificity is unknown.

This PCR relied on a set of 60 Vbeta primers and 13 Jbeta primers. Profiling relied on immunoSEQ multiplex PCR, and the TCRdb table lists in-frame clones only, not all of them. In the table there are tens of thousands of clones, about four fifths of which are singletons. The chain combines TRBV2 with TRBJ2-2, with 10 positions matching TRBD2. Sequenced input: PBMCs. The sequence derives from a woman aged 40 to 50 in good health and CMV-seronegative. The DNA of the CDR3 is TGTGCCAGCACCAGCGGGGGGGCTGCCATCGGGGAGCTGTTTTTT. This translates into CASTSGGAAIGELFF.